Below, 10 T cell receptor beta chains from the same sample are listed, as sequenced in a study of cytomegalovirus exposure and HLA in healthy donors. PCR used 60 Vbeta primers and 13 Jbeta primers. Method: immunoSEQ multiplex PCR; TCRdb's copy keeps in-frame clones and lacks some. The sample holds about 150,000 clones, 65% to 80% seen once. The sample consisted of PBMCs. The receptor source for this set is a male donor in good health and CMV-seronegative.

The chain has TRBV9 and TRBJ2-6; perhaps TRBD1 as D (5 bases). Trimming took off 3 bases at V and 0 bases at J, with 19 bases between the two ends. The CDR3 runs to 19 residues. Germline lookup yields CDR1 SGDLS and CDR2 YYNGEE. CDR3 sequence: CASSASLTGELSGANVLTF. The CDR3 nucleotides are TGTGCCAGCAGCGCTAGTTTAACAGGAGAGCTCTCTGGGGCCAACGTCCTGACTTTC.

Here the CDR3 reads CASSRGARGGVGQGTQYF. The CDR3 DNA is TGTGCCAGCAGCCGGGGGGCGAGGGGGGGCGTGGGGCAGGGGACCCAGTACTTC. The chain has TRBV7-2 and TRBJ2-5; D is possibly TRBD2 (7 bases). V was pared by 5 bases and J by 7 bases, with 29 bases between. The germline gives CDR1 SGHTA, CDR2 FQGNSA. The CDR3 contains 18 residues.

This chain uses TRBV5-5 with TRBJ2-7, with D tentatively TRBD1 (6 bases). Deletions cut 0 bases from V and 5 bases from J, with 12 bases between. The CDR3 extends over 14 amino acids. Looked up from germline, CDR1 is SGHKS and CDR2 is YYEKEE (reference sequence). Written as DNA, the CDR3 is TGTGCCAGCAGCTTGGGGCAGGGGAGCGACGAGCAGTACTTC. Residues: CASSLGQGSDEQYF. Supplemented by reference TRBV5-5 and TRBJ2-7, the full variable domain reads DAGVTQSPTHLIKTRGQQVTLRCSPISGHKSVSWYQQVLGQGPQFIFQYYEKEERGRGNFPDRFSARQFPNYSSELNVNALLLGDSALYLCASSLGQGSDEQYFGPGTRLTVT.

For the CDR3, the DNA is TGTGCCAGCAGGATCGGGCAGGGAAGAATATCTTCACCCCTCCACTTT. Protein product: CASRIGQGRISSPLHF. The rearrangement links TRBV27 to TRBJ1-6; tentative D call: TRBD1 (5 bases). V lost 6 bases and J 9 bases, leaving 21 bases between the germline ends. The CDR3 is 16 amino acids. The V gene's germline CDR1 is MNHEY and CDR2 SMNVEV (reference sequence).

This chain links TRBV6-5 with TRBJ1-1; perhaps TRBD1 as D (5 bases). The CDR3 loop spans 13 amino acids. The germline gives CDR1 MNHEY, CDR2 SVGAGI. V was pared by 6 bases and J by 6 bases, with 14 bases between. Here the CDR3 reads CASSDGGIAEAFF. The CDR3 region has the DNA TGTGCCAGCAGCGACGGGGGGATCGCTGAAGCTTTCTTT.

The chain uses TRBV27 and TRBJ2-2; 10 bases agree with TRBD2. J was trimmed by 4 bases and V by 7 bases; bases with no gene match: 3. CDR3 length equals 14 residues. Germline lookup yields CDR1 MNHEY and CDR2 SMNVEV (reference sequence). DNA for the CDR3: TGTGCCAGCACCATAGCGGGGGGCACCGGGGAGCTGTTTTTT. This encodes CASTIAGGTGELFF.

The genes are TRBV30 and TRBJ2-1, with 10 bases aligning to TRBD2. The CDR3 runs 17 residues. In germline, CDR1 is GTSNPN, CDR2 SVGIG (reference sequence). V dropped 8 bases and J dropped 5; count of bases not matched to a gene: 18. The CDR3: CAQGEGRRLAGDNEQFF. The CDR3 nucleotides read TGTGCCCAAGGGGAGGGTCGGAGGCTAGCGGGAGACAATGAGCAGTTCTTC.

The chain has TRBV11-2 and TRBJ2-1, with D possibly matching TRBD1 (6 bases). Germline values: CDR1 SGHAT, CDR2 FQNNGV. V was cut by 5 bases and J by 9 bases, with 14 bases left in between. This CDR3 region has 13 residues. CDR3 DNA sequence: TGTGCCAGCAGCCCGAGGACAGCTTCTGAGCAGTTCTTC. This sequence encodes CASSPRTASEQFF.

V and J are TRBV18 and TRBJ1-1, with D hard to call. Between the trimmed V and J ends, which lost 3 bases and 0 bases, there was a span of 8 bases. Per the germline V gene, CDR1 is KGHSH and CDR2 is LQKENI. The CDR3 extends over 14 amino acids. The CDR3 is CASSPGGLNTEAFF. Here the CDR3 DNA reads TGTGCCAGCTCACCTGGCGGATTGAACACTGAAGCTTTCTTT.

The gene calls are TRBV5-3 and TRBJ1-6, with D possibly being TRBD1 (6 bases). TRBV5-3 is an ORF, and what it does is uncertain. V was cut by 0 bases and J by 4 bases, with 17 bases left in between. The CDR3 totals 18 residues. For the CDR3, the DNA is TGTGCCAGAAGCTTGGGTGGGAAATCGGGACAATATAATTCACCCCTCCACTTT. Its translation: CARSLGGKSGQYNSPLHF.